The clone carrying this T cell receptor beta chain came up a few times. The data are from a study of CD8+ T cells in alopecia areata. Following RNA extraction, reverse transcription yielded cDNA that acted as the sequencing template. Libraries were prepared by immunoSEQ multiplex PCR; TCRdb keeps only in-frame clonotypes and omits some of them. The sample shows 110,000 to 150,000 clones, approximately 65% of them seen only once. Sequenced: CD8+ T cells sorted from blood. The origin of this receptor is a human donor in good health.

This chain's CDR3 is CASSLGRGDRPQHF. CDR3 coding DNA: TGTGCCAGCAGTTTAGGCAGGGGGGACCGGCCCCAGCATTTT. The chain joins TRBV27 to TRBJ1-5; 7 bases agree with TRBD1. V shed 2 bases and J 9 bases; nucleotides not matched to a gene: 7. The length of the CDR3 is 14 residues. Germline V gene data show CDR1 as MNHEY and CDR2 as SMNVEV (reference sequence).